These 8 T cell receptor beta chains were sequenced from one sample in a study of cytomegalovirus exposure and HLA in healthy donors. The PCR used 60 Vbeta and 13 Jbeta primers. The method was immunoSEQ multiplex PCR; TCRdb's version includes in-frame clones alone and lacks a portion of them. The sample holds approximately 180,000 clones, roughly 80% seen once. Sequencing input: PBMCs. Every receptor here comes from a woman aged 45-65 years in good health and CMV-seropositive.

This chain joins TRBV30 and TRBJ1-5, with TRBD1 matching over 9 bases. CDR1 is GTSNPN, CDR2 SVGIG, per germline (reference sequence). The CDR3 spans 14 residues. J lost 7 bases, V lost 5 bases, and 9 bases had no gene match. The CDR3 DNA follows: TGTGCCTGGGCACAGGGGGCTAACGACCAGCCCCAGCATTTT. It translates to CAWAQGANDQPQHF. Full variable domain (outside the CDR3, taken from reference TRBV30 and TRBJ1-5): SQTIHQWPATLVQPVGSPLSLECTVEGTSNPNLYWYRQAAGRGLQLLFYSVGIGQISSEVPQNLSASRPQDRQFILSSKKLLLSDSGFYLCAWAQGANDQPQHFGDGTRLSIL.

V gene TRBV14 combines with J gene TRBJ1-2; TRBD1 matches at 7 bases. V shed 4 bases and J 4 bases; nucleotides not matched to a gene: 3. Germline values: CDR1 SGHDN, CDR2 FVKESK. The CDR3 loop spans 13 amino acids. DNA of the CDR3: TGTGCCAGCAGCCGGACAGGAAGCTATGGCTACACCTTC. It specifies CASSRTGSYGYTF.

The CDR3 here is CASSGGTGGEKLFF. The CDR3, as DNA: TGTGCCAGCAGCGGCGGGACAGGGGGTGAAAAACTGTTTTTT. V is TRBV9 and J is TRBJ1-4; 11 nucleotides agree with TRBD1. The CDR3 is 14 residues long. V trimming: 3 bases; J trimming: 7 bases; junction bases outside the gene matches: 2. Germline CDR1 is SGDLS and CDR2 is YYNGEE.

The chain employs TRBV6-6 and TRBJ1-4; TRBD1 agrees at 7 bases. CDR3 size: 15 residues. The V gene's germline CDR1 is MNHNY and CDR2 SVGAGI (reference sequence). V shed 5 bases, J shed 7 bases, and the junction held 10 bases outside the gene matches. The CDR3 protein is CASSLLQGTGEKLFF. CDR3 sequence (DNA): TGTGCCAGCAGTCTTTTACAGGGGACGGGTGAAAAACTGTTTTTT.

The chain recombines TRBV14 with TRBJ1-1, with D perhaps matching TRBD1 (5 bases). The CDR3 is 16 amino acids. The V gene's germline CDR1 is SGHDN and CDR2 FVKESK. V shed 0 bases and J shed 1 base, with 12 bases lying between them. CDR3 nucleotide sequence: TGTGCCAGCAGCCAAGATGGGGCAGATCAGAACACTGAAGCTTTCTTT. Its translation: CASSQDGADQNTEAFF.

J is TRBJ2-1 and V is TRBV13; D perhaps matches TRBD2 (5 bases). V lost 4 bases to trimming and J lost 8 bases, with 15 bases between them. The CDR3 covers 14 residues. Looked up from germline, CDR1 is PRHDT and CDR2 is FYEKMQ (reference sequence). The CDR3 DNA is TGTGCCAGCAGCTCCCGACTATTTCCCTATGAGCAGTTCTTC. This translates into CASSSRLFPYEQFF. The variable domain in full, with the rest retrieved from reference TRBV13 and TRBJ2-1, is AAGVIQSPRHLIKEKRETATLKCYPIPRHDTVYWYQQGPGQDPQFLISFYEKMQSDKGSIPDRFSAQQFSDYHSELNMSSLELGDSALYFCASSSRLFPYEQFFGPGTRLTVL.

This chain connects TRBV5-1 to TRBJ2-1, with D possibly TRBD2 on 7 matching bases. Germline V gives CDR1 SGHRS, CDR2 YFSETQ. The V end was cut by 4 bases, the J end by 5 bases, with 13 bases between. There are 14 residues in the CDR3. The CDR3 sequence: CASSVGGGNNEQFF. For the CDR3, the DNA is TGCGCCAGCAGCGTGGGCGGGGGCAACAATGAGCAGTTCTTC.

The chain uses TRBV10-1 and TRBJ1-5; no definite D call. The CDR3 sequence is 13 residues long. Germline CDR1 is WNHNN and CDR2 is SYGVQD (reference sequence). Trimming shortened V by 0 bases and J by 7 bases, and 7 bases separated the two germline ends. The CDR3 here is CASSESGEQPQHF. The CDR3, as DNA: TGCGCCAGCAGTGAGTCTGGGGAGCAGCCCCAGCATTTT.